This passage covers 6 T cell receptor beta chains from one sample sequenced in a study of T cells expressing NK-cell markers (TCRdb year 2020). Library preparation used 5' RACE. This sample was sequenced with an Illumina HiSeq 2000. TCRdb reprocessed the reads into one record per CDR3 protein sequence, lacking DNA. The sample table holds some 440,000 distinct CDR3 sequences. The top ten clones comprise more than 1.4% of the sample. Sequencing was done on a sample of blood T cells: a sorted CD56 or NKG2C T cell subset, CD4+ or CD8+ T cells, or bulk PBMC T cells (not recorded which). Source of these receptors: a woman between 45 and 60 years old in good health. Donor details come from another sample of the same person, matched by shared clones.

This chain links TRBV5-1 with TRBJ2-2; TCRdb selects TRBD1, and the lack of DNA leaves this call unchecked. The CDR3 is 17 amino acids. Per the germline V gene, CDR1 is SGHRS and CDR2 is YFSETQ. The CDR3 protein is CASGTAATGTSTGELFF.

The chain recombines TRBV12-3 or TRBV12-4 with TRBJ2-5. CDR3 length: 13 amino acids. The CDR3 here is CASSLPSPETQYF.

The genes are TRBV11-1 and TRBJ2-7; TCRdb picks TRBD1, but there is no DNA to check that call. CDR3 length: 14 residues. Germline CDR1 reads SGHAT; CDR2 reads FQDESV (reference sequence). This CDR3 reads CASSDRDGPYEQYF.

The chain joins TRBV12-3 or TRBV12-4 to TRBJ2-7; the D call of TRBD1 rests on TCRdb alone, since no DNA is present to check it. The CDR3 totals 12 residues. The CDR3 reads CASSPGQWAQYF.

This chain joins TRBV13 and TRBJ2-7; checking the TCRdb D call of TRBD1 is not possible without DNA. CDR1 is PRHDT and CDR2 is FYEKMQ in the germline V gene (reference sequence). There are 15 residues in the CDR3. This CDR3 reads CASSSPTRGYNEQYF. Full variable domain (remainder filled in from reference TRBV13 and TRBJ2-7): AAGVIQSPRHLIKEKRETATLKCYPIPRHDTVYWYQQGPGQDPQFLISFYEKMQSDKGSIPDRFSAQQFSDYHSELNMSSLELGDSALYFCASSSPTRGYNEQYFGPGTRLTVT.

J is TRBJ2-2 and V is TRBV4-2; TCRdb picks TRBD1, but there is no DNA to check that call. The CDR3 runs to 16 residues. CDR1 LGHNA and CDR2 YNFKEQ come from the germline V gene. The CDR3 is CASSPRRQGGGGELFF.